The 10 T cell receptor beta chains presented below share a single source sample, sequenced in a study of identical twins. TCRdb processed the 5' RACE reads anew with MiXCR; each CDR3 protein has one entry. Seen here are approximately 590,000 distinct CDR3 sequences, approximately 9.6% observed once, and the top ten hold roughly 3.2%. These same data were also listed under a study on yellow fever vaccine responses in identical twins.

The sequenced sample was PBMCs. The origin of the receptors is a woman aged 18 to 35 in good health.

This chain connects TRBV29-1 to TRBJ2-1; D unresolved. This CDR3 contains 13 residues. Trimming pared 3 bases from V and 0 bases from J, leaving 6 bases between. Germline assignment: CDR1 SQVTM and CDR2 ANQGSEA. CDR3 sequence reads: CSVDRRSYNEQFF. The CDR3 bases are TGCAGCGTTGACAGACGCTCCTACAATGAGCAGTTCTTC.

This clonotype appeared a few times. This chain joins TRBV20-1 and TRBJ2-5; 8 nucleotides line up with TRBD2. The CDR3 sequence is 14 residues long. V lost 1 base to trimming and J lost 3 bases; unmatched junction nucleotides: 4. Per germline, CDR1 DFQATT and CDR2 SNEGSKA (reference sequence). CDR3 nucleotides: TGCAGTGCTAGAGTACTAGCGGCCAAAGAGACCCAGTACTTC. As protein: CSARVLAAKETQYF.

This clonotype was picked up a small number of times. V is TRBV28 and J is TRBJ1-2, with a possible D match to TRBD1 (6 bases). The CDR3 is 14 residues long. Germline loops: CDR1 MDHEN, CDR2 SYDVKM. V was pared by 2 bases and J by 9 bases, with 16 bases between. This CDR3 is CASSLVGITGSYTF. CDR3 DNA sequence: TGTGCCAGCAGTTTAGTCGGGATTACAGGGAGCTACACCTTC.

In this sample, this clonotype turned up a few times. V usage is TRBV28 and J usage is TRBJ2-1; 7 nucleotides line up with TRBD2. This CDR3 is built from 15 residues. Germline CDR1 MDHEN, CDR2 SYDVKM. J lost 4 bases, V lost 2 bases, and 5 bases had no gene match. The CDR3 sequence: CASSLRDYQYNEQFF. CDR3 DNA: TGTGCCAGCAGTTTACGGGACTACCAATACAATGAGCAGTTCTTC. Full variable domain (remainder filled in from reference TRBV28 and TRBJ2-1): DVKVTQSSRYLVKRTGEKVFLECVQDMDHENMFWYRQDPGLGLRLIYFSYDVKMKEKGDIPEGYSVSREKKERFSLILESASTNQTSMYLCASSLRDYQYNEQFFGPGTRLTVL.

This clonotype was detected only a few times. The chain employs TRBV5-1 and TRBJ2-3; D gene ambiguous. Germline-derived CDR1 and CDR2 are SGHRS and YFSETQ. The CDR3 runs to 15 residues. V lost 0 bases to trimming and J lost 4 bases, with 12 bases between them. The CDR3 here is CASSLAWGPADTQYF. CDR3 DNA: TGCGCCAGCAGCTTGGCCTGGGGTCCGGCAGATACGCAGTATTTT.

This clonotype was counted between two and nine times. V and J are TRBV6-1 and TRBJ2-3, with a possible D match to TRBD2 (7 bases). The CDR3 extends over 15 amino acids. The V end was cut by 6 bases, the J end by 1 base, with 14 bases between. Germline-derived CDR1 and CDR2 are MNHNS and SASEGT. The CDR3 protein is CASRPPGGRTDTQYF. The CDR3 DNA is TGTGCCAGCAGACCCCCGGGGGGCCGCACAGATACGCAGTATTTT.

This clonotype has a handful of counts. The CDR3: CASSSSTSGRPDTQYF. The CDR3 DNA is TGTGCCAGCAGCTCCTCGACTAGCGGGAGACCAGATACGCAGTATTTT. The J gene is TRBJ2-3, the V gene TRBV7-8, with 12 bases matching TRBD2. This CDR3 region has 16 residues. V was pared by 4 bases and J by 4 bases, with 6 bases of the junction left unmatched. From germline, CDR1 is SGHVS and CDR2 FQNEAQ.

The chain is built from TRBV19 and TRBJ2-7; the D gene is possibly TRBD1 (6 bases). Germline CDR1 is LNHDA and CDR2 is SQIVND (reference sequence). The CDR3 runs to 14 residues. Trimming shortened V by 8 bases and J by 3 bases, and 17 bases separated the two germline ends. CDR3 loop: CASASSGAGYEQYF. The CDR3 DNA follows: TGTGCCAGTGCTTCTTCAGGGGCAGGCTACGAGCAGTACTTC.

This clonotype has more than one count but fewer than ten. J is TRBJ2-1 and V is TRBV4-3; 7 bases align to TRBD1. In germline, CDR1 is LGHNA, CDR2 YSLEER. The CDR3 runs 18 residues. The junction had 14 bases not matched to a gene; V was cut back by 0 bases and J by 6 bases. CDR3 amino acids: CASSQDIRMGAGGNEQFF. The CDR3 DNA is TGCGCCAGCAGCCAAGATATTCGCATGGGGGCAGGGGGCAATGAGCAGTTCTTC.

Ten or more counts support this clonotype. J is TRBJ2-4 and V is TRBV7-2; D perhaps matches TRBD1 (6 bases). V lost 4 bases to trimming and J lost 4 bases, with 14 bases between them. Germline-derived CDR1 and CDR2 are SGHTA and FQGNSA. This CDR3 has 15 residues. The CDR3 DNA reads TGTGCCAGCAGCTCAACCTCGGGACAAAAAAACATTCAGTACTTC. It codes for CASSSTSGQKNIQYF.